Given below is one T cell receptor (beta chain) in context. Germline CDR1 SQVTM, CDR2 ANQGSEA. CDR3 size: 14 residues. The junction had 4 bases not matched to a gene; V was cut back by 6 bases and J by 0 bases. These data come from a study of shared clonotypes between healthy human individuals. Execution of the assay was at deep level. Profiling relied on immunoSEQ multiplex PCR, and the TCRdb table lists in-frame clones only, not all of them. Of 2.3 million or so clones detected, about 92% appear once; the ten largest clones hold 0.35% to 0.5%. This chain uses TRBV29-1 with TRBJ2-5; TRBD2 matches 10 bases. The source material was naive CD4+ T cells from PBMCs. Subset of the sample: CD45RA+ positively selected. The clonotype was recovered from a young man in good health. Some clones in this sample may be carry-over from other donors' samples. The CDR3 here is CSVAGTSDQETQYF. DNA of the CDR3: TGCAGCGTCGCCGGGACTAGCGACCAAGAGACCCAGTACTTC.